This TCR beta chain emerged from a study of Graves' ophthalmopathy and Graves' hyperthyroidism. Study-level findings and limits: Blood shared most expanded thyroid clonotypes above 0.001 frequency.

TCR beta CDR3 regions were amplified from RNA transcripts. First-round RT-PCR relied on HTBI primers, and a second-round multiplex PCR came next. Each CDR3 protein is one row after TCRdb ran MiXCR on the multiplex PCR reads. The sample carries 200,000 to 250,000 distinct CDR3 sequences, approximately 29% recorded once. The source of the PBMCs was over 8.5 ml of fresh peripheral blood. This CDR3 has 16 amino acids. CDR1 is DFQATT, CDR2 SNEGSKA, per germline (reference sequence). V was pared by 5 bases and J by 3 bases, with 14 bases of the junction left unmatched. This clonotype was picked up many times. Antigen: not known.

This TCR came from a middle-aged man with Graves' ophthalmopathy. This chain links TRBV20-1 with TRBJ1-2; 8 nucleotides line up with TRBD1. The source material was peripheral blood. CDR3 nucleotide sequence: TGCAGTGCTCCTACCGCTAGGACAGGGTTTGACTATGGCTACACCTTC. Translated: CSAPTARTGFDYGYTF.